The 25 T cell receptor gamma chains below all came from one sample that was sequenced in a study of Vδ1+ human thymocytes (dated by TCRdb to 2016 to 2019). The antigens these receptors bind are not known. Sequenced using an Illumina MiSeq. RNA extraction was performed with the RNeasy mini kit, and reverse transcription was done with Superscript III. CDR3 amplicons were generated by multiplex PCR with pooled V-gene forward primers and a constant-region reverse primer carrying Illumina adaptor overhangs. Public reads were reanalyzed in TCRdb with CATT, and rows carrying the same DNA were merged afterwards. The sample table records approximately 9,400 gamma-chain clones; 56% of these occur just once. Of the sample, approximately 1.5% is held by the ten largest clones. What the study reported, not specific to this receptor: In contrast to oligoclonal peripheral blood repertoires, thymic TRG and TRD repertoires appeared to be highly polyclonal with Gaussian CDR3 length distributions.

Sequencing was done on a sample of Vdelta1+ gamma-delta thymocytes from the thymus. The sample's cell subset or site label, decoded: FACS-sorted CD3+ TCRalphabeta- TCRVdelta1+ TCRVdelta2- thymocytes. The receptor set was obtained from a girl less than two years old who had congenital heart surgery.

As regards this clone: The sample holds other DNA sequences that translate to the same CDR3. This chain links TRGV2 with TRGJP2. TCRdb lists no J gene, so it was determined here by aligning the DNA to germline. Germline CDR1 is EGSNGY and CDR2 is YDSYNSKV. With 0 bases clipped from V and 8 bases from J, the junction kept 6 bases outside the gene matches. CDR3 length equals 14 residues. The CDR3 DNA reads TGTGCCACCTGGGACGGGCCAGGAGATTGGATCAAGACGTTT. Translation gives CATWDGPGDWIKTF.

The genes are TRGV4 and TRGJP2. TCRdb records no J gene; here it was assigned by comparing the DNA to germline. V was pared by 2 bases and J by 1 base, with 7 bases of the junction left unmatched. This CDR3 is 16 amino acids long. Germline V gives CDR1 EGSTGY, CDR2 YDSYTSSV. The CDR3 nucleotides read TGTGCCACCTGGGATGTCACCCCTAGTAGTGATTGGATCAAGACGTTT. It specifies CATWDVTPSSDWIKTF.

The chain is built from TRGV8 and TRGJ1 or TRGJ2. Per germline, CDR1 VENAVY and CDR2 YDSYNSRV. The ends lost 6 bases at V and 7 bases at J; junction bases unmatched: 12. The CDR3 is 13 amino acids. The CDR3 DNA is TGTGCCACCTGGACACAGATGGAGTATAAGAAACTCTTT. Amino acid sequence: CATWTQMEYKKLF.

V and J are TRGV8 and TRGJ1 or TRGJ2. Because TCRdb records no J gene, it was assigned here through a match of the DNA to germline. The CDR3 is 12 amino acids. With 3 bases clipped from V and 5 bases from J, the junction kept 4 bases outside the gene matches. Germline V gene sequence: CDR1 VENAVY, CDR2 YDSYNSRV. CDR3 sequence reads: CATWDSNYKKLF. CDR3 bases: TGTGCCACCTGGGATTCGAATTATAAGAAACTCTTT.

The chain links TRGV9 to TRGJ1 or TRGJ2. As TCRdb names no J gene, one was assigned here on the basis of a DNA match to germline. CDR3 size: 18 residues. Germline CDR1 reads GITISATS; CDR2 reads ISYDGTV (reference sequence). The V and J ends lost 0 bases and 4 bases, in that order; junction bases with no gene match: 18. This CDR3 is CALWEVQELPGSYYKKLF. Here the CDR3 DNA reads TGTGCCTTGTGGGAGGTGCAGGAGCTGCCTGGAAGCTATTATAAGAAACTCTTT.

Concerning this clone itself: Other DNA sequences in this specimen translate into the identical CDR3. The chain is built from TRGV9 and TRGJ1 or TRGJ2. The J gene was not available in TCRdb and was assigned here by matching the DNA to germline segments. Germline loops: CDR1 GITISATS, CDR2 ISYDGTV (reference sequence). This CDR3 is built from 13 residues. The ends lost 0 bases at V and 5 bases at J; junction bases unmatched: 4. The CDR3 nucleotides are TGTGCCTTGTGGGAGGTGCAGGATTATAAGAAACTCTTT. The encoded protein is CALWEVQDYKKLF.

The V call is TRGV3, the J call TRGJP2. TCRdb records no J gene; here it was assigned by comparing the DNA to germline. The CDR3 totals 14 residues. Trimming took 2 bases from V and 9 from J; bases not matched to a gene: 9. Germline-derived CDR1 and CDR2 are VTNTFY and YDVSTARD (reference sequence). CDR3 DNA: TGTGCCACCTGGGACATACTCCCCCATTGGATCAAGACGTTT. Translating it yields CATWDILPHWIKTF.

This sequence joins TRGV8 and TRGJ1 or TRGJ2. No J gene is reported in TCRdb; it was inferred here by comparing the DNA with germline. Germline loops: CDR1 VENAVY, CDR2 YDSYNSRV. The V gene end was trimmed by 5 bases and the J gene end by 6 bases; junction bases not matched to a gene: 4. The CDR3 contains 11 residues. CDR3 loop: CATWVSYKKLF. The DNA of the CDR3 is TGTGCCACCTGGGTCTCTTATAAGAAACTCTTT.

This clone was observed a few times. The gene calls are TRGV4 and TRGJ1 or TRGJ2. Trimming removed 0 bases from V and 7 bases from J; junction bases left unmatched: 6. This CDR3 spans 13 amino acids. CDR1 is EGSTGY and CDR2 is YDSYTSSV in the germline V gene. As DNA, the CDR3 is TGTGCCACCTGGGATGGGCGGCGATATAAGAAACTCTTT. It encodes CATWDGRRYKKLF.

The chain employs TRGV8 and TRGJ1 or TRGJ2. No J gene was available from TCRdb, and it was assigned here by a germline match of the DNA. V trimming: 6 bases; J trimming: 0 bases; junction bases outside the gene matches: 5. Germline V gives CDR1 VENAVY, CDR2 YDSYNSRV. The CDR3 is 13 residues long. This CDR3 is CATWHPNYYKKLF. The CDR3 DNA sequence: TGTGCCACCTGGCACCCGAATTATTATAAGAAACTCTTT.

Note on this clone: An end of the junction does not agree with germline; a read error may underlie this. This chain links TRGV2 with TRGJ1 or TRGJ2. TCRdb does not report a J gene; here it was assigned by matching the DNA to germline references. The CDR3 consists of 13 residues. Germline V CDR1 and CDR2: EGSNGY, YDSYNSKV. The CDR3 DNA reads TGTGCCACCTGGAACGGGGTTTTTTATAAGAAACTCTTT. Amino acid sequence: CATWNGVFYKKLF.

Turning to this clone: The same CDR3 can be traced to other DNA sequences in this sample. The rearrangement joins TRGV3 to TRGJ1 or TRGJ2. The J gene is not listed in TCRdb, so it was assigned here from a DNA match to germline. Germline V lookup: CDR1 VTNTFY, CDR2 YDVSTARD (reference sequence). V lost 0 bases to trimming and J lost 2 bases; unmatched junction nucleotides: 7. This CDR3 is 15 amino acids long. Here the CDR3 reads CATWDRPPDYYKKLF. The CDR3 DNA reads as TGTGCCACCTGGGACAGGCCTCCTGATTATTATAAGAAACTCTTT.

This chain uses TRGV4 with TRGJ1 or TRGJ2. The J gene, not given by TCRdb, was assigned here from a germline match of the nucleotide sequence. CDR3 length equals 10 residues. V shed 9 bases, J shed 10 bases, and the junction held 9 bases outside the gene matches. CDR1 is EGSTGY and CDR2 is YDSYTSSV in the germline V gene. CDR3 nucleotides: TGTGCCACCCAGTCGGACAAGAAACTCTTT. Its translation is CATQSDKKLF.

This clone is medium-sized by share. The chain combines TRGV9 with TRGJ1 or TRGJ2. Germline lookup yields CDR1 GITISATS and CDR2 ISYDGTV (reference sequence). V lost 2 bases to trimming and J lost 0 bases; unmatched junction nucleotides: 1. The CDR3 has 13 amino acids. This chain's CDR3 is CALWEGNYYKKLF. CDR3 nucleotide sequence: TGTGCCTTGTGGGAGGGGAATTATTATAAGAAACTCTTT.

The chain combines TRGV2 with TRGJ1 or TRGJ2. The J gene, not given by TCRdb, was assigned here from a germline match of the nucleotide sequence. This CDR3 has 12 amino acids. CDR1 and CDR2 from the germline V gene are EGSNGY and YDSYNSKV. V trimming: 5 bases; J trimming: 5 bases; junction bases outside the gene matches: 6. Here the CDR3 reads CATWVGNYKKLF. CDR3 in DNA: TGTGCCACCTGGGTGGGTAATTATAAGAAACTCTTT.

The chain joins TRGV3 to TRGJP2. The J gene is not listed in TCRdb, so it was assigned here from a DNA match to germline. Germline CDR1 and CDR2: VTNTFY and YDVSTARD (reference sequence). After removal of 0 bases from V and 8 bases from J, the junction contained 6 bases not matched to a gene. This CDR3 has 14 residues. The CDR3 loop reads CATWDRLGDWIKTF. CDR3 sequence (DNA): TGTGCCACCTGGGACAGGCTTGGGGATTGGATCAAGACGTTT.

Note on this clone: The same CDR3 is also encoded by other DNA sequences in this sample. The V gene is TRGV2, the J gene TRGJ1 or TRGJ2. The J gene was not available in TCRdb and was assigned here by matching the DNA to germline segments. V trimming: 0 bases; J trimming: 10 bases; junction bases outside the gene matches: 3. The CDR3 has 11 amino acids. Germline CDR1 EGSNGY, CDR2 YDSYNSKV. In nucleotides, the CDR3 is TGTGCCACCTGGGACGGGCCAAAGAAACTCTTT. Translation: CATWDGPKKLF.

The rearrangement links TRGV3 to TRGJP2. This CDR3 is 14 amino acids long. V shed 1 base, J shed 1 base, and the junction held 0 bases outside the gene matches. The germline V gene encodes CDR1 VTNTFY and CDR2 YDVSTARD (reference sequence). CDR3 in DNA: TGTGCCACCTGGGACAGTAGTAGTGATTGGATCAAGACGTTT. Protein product: CATWDSSSDWIKTF.

This chain uses TRGV3 with TRGJ1 or TRGJ2. TCRdb offers no J gene call, so here the DNA was matched to germline to obtain one. The CDR3 extends over 14 amino acids. J was trimmed by 0 bases and V by 1 base; bases with no gene match: 3. Looked up from germline, CDR1 is VTNTFY and CDR2 is YDVSTARD (reference sequence). The CDR3 sequence is CATWDSRNYYKKLF. The CDR3, as DNA: TGTGCCACCTGGGACAGCCGGAATTATTATAAGAAACTCTTT.

This chain connects TRGV2 to TRGJ1 or TRGJ2. The J gene, not given by TCRdb, was assigned here from a germline match of the nucleotide sequence. The CDR3 runs to 15 residues. CDR1 is EGSNGY and CDR2 is YDSYNSKV in the germline V gene. The J segment lost 5 bases and the V segment lost 0 bases, leaving 10 bases of the junction unmatched. The DNA for the CDR3 is TGTGCCACCTGGGACGGGCCTGTCGAGCATTATAAGAAACTCTTT. This sequence encodes CATWDGPVEHYKKLF.

V gene TRGV3 combines with J gene TRGJ1 or TRGJ2. TCRdb does not report a J gene; here it was assigned by matching the DNA to germline references. With V trimmed by 5 bases and J by 3 bases, 7 bases remained unmatched. CDR3 size: 13 residues. CDR1 VTNTFY and CDR2 YDVSTARD come from the germline V gene (reference sequence). Here the CDR3 reads CATWVSSYYKKLF. CDR3 nucleotides: TGTGCCACCTGGGTCTCCAGTTATTATAAGAAACTCTTT.

The chain couples TRGV5 to TRGJ1 or TRGJ2. The CDR3 contains 13 residues. Germline-derived CDR1 and CDR2 are VINAFY and YDVSNSKD. The V and J ends lost 0 bases and 10 bases, in that order; junction bases with no gene match: 9. The CDR3 DNA is TGTGCCACCTGGGACAGGCCCGTAGGGAAGAAACTCTTT. Encoded protein: CATWDRPVGKKLF.

The V gene is TRGV4, the J gene TRGJ1 or TRGJ2. Here the J gene came from matching the DNA to germline, since TCRdb omits it. CDR1 and CDR2 (germline): EGSTGY, YDSYTSSV. Losses at the gene ends were 2 bases for V and 2 bases for J; bases not matched to a gene: 6. The CDR3 is 14 amino acids. CDR3 amino acids: CATWDAAHYYKKLF. The CDR3 DNA follows: TGTGCCACCTGGGATGCCGCCCATTATTATAAGAAACTCTTT.

This clone appeared once. The chain combines TRGV4 with TRGJ1 or TRGJ2. No J gene was available from TCRdb, and it was assigned here by a germline match of the DNA. CDR3 length: 16 amino acids. The germline CDR1 and CDR2 sequences are EGSTGY and YDSYTSSV. After removal of 0 bases from V and 7 bases from J, the junction contained 15 bases not matched to a gene. CDR3 DNA: TGTGCCACCTGGGATGGGCTCGGCGTTGCAGGATATAAGAAACTCTTT. Protein: CATWDGLGVAGYKKLF.

The chain couples TRGV2 to TRGJ1 or TRGJ2. As TCRdb names no J gene, one was assigned here on the basis of a DNA match to germline. The CDR3 length is 13 residues. Germline V gives CDR1 EGSNGY, CDR2 YDSYNSKV. The trim removed 2 bases at V and 1 base at J, leaving 2 bases unmatched. CDR3 DNA sequence: TGTGCCACCTGGGACGTCAATTATTATAAGAAACTCTTT. This sequence encodes CATWDVNYYKKLF.